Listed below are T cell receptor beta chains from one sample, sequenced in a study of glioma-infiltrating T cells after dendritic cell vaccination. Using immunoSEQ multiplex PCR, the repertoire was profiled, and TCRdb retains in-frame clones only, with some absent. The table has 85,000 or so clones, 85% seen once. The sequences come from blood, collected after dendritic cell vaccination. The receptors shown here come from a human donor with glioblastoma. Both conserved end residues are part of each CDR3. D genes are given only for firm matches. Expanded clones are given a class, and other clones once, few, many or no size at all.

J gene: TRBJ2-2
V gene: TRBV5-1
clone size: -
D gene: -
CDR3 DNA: TGCGCCAGCAGCTTGGGGGCAGTTACGGCCGGGGAGCTGTTTTTT
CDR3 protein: CASSLGAVTAGELFF

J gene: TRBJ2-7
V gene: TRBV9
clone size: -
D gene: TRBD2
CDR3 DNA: TGTGCCAGCGGGACTAGTCTCTTCGAGCAGTACTTC
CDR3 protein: CASGTSLFEQYF

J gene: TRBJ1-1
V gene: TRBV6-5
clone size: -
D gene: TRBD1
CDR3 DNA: TGTGCCAGTCAGGGGGCATGGAGAACTGAAGCTTTCTTT
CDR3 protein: CASQGAWRTEAFF

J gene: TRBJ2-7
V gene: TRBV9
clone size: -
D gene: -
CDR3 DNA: TGTGCCAGCAGCGTTCAGGGTAATGACTACGAGCAGTACTTC
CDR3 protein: CASSVQGNDYEQYF

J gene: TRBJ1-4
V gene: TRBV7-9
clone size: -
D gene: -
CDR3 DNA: TGTGCCAGCAGCTTAGCCGAGGTCGGTGGAGAAAAACTGTTTTTT
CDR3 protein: CASSLAEVGGEKLFF

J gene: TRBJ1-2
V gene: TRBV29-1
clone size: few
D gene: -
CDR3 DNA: TGCAGCGTCAGAGAAGCGGGTGGCTACACCTTC
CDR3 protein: CSVREAGGYTF

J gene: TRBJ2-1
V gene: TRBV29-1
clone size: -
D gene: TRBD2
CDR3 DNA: TGCAGCGTGGCAGGATCTCGGCGGGAGGGGTACAATGAGCAGTTCTTC
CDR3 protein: CSVAGSRREGYNEQFF

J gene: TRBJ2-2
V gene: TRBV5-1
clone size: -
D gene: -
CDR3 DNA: TGCGCCAGCAGCTTAAGACAGCCAAGAATTTCGAACACCGGGGAGCTGTTTTTT
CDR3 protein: CASSLRQPRISNTGELFF

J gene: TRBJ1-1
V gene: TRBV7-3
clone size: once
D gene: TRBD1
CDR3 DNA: TGTGCCAGCAGCGTTGACAGGGCTATGAACACTGAAGCTTTCTTT
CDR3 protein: CASSVDRAMNTEAFF

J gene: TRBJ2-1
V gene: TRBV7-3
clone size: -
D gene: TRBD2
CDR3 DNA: TGTGCCAGCAGCTCACTAGCGGGGGGCCGGTATGAGCAGTTCTTC
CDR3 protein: CASSSLAGGRYEQFF

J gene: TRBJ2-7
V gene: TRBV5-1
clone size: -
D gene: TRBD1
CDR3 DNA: TGCGCCAGCAGCAAGTCCGGGACAGCTTACGAGCAGTACTTC
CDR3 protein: CASSKSGTAYEQYF

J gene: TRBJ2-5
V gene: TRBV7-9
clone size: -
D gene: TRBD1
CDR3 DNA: TGTGCCAGCACCCTGGACAGGGGCCAAGAGACCCAGTACTTC
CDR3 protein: CASTLDRGQETQYF

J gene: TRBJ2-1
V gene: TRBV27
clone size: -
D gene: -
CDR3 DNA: TGTGCCAGCGGGATAAGCGGTGGAGGGTACAATGAGCAGTTCTTC
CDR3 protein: CASGISGGGYNEQFF

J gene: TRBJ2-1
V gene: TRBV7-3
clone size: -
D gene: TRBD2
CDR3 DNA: TGTGCCAGCAGCTCGGGACTAGGCAATGAGCAGTTCTTC
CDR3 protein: CASSSGLGNEQFF

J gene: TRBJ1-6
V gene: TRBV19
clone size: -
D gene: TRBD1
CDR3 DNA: TGTGCCAGCACGACAGGGTTGAGGGGTTCACCCCTCCACTTT
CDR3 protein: CASTTGLRGSPLHF

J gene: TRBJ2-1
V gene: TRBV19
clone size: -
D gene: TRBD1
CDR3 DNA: TGTGCCAGTAAACCCGAAGGACAGGGCCGATCCTACAATGAGCAGTTCTTC
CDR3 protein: CASKPEGQGRSYNEQFF

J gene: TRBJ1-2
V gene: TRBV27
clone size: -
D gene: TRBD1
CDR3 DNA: TGTGCCAGCAGACCATACGGGACAGGGGGTGGCTACACCTTC
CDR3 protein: CASRPYGTGGGYTF

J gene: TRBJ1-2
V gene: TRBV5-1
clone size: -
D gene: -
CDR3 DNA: TGCGCCAGCAAAACCTCGGGAGACTTAAACTATGGCTACACCTTC
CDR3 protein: CASKTSGDLNYGYTF

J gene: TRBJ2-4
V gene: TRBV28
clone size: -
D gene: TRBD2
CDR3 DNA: TGTGCCAGCAGTTTTAGACTAGCGGGAAAACTAGCCAAAAACATTCAGTACTTC
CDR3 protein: CASSFRLAGKLAKNIQYF

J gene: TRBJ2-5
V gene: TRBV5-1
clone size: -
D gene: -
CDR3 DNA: TGCGCCAGCAGCCCGGACACCAGCCGACAAGAGACCCAGTACTTC
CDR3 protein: CASSPDTSRQETQYF

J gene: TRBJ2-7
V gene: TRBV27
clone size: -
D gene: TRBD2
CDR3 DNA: TGTGCCACCCATCCTAGCGGGAGCCCCTACGAGCAGTACTTC
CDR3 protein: CATHPSGSPYEQYF

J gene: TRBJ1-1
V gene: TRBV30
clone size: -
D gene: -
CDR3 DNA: TGTGCCTGGAGTGCAAGACGCCGATCGACGGAGAGCGAGAACACTGAAGCTTTCTTT
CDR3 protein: CAWSARRRSTESENTEAFF

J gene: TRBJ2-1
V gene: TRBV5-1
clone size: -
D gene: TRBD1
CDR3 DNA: TGCGCCAGCAGCGAATCCGGGACAGGGATTTTACTCTCCTACAATGAGCAGTTCTTC
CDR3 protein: CASSESGTGILLSYNEQFF

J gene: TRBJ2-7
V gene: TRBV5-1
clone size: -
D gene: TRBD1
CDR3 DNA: TGCGCCAGCAGCTTGGGGGGACAGGGGTACGAGCAGTACTTC
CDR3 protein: CASSLGGQGYEQYF

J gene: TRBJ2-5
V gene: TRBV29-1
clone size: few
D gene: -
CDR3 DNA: TGCAGCGTTCGAAAGGCGGAAGAGACCCAGTACTTC
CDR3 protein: CSVRKAEETQYF

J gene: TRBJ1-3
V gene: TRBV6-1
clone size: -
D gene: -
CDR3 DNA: TGTGCCAGCAGTGATACCAGGGGAAACACCATATATTTT
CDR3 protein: CASSDTRGNTIYF

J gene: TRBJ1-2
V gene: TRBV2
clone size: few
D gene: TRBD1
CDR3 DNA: TGTGCCAGCAGTATATGGGGACAGGGAGAGGATGGCTACACCTTC
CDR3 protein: CASSIWGQGEDGYTF

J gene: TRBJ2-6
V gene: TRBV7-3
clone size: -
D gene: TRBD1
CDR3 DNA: TGTGCCAGCAGCTTACCGGACAGGGGGCGCTTTTCCGGGGCCAACGTCCTGACTTTC
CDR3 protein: CASSLPDRGRFSGANVLTF

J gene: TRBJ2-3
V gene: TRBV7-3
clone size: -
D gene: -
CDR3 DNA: TGTGCCAGCAGCTTATGGCAGGTCACAGATACGCAGTATTTT
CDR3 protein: CASSLWQVTDTQYF